The 10 T cell receptor beta chains listed next were all sequenced from one sample in a study of T cells after somatic rescue of genetic block. Measured with immunoSEQ multiplex PCR; TCRdb has only the in-frame clones, and not every one. This sample carries roughly 71,000 clones, more than 75% of them seen once, and the ten largest clones take 2.5% to 3%. Sequencing used peripheral blood mononuclear cells (PBMCs). The source is a man aged 25 to 45.

V gene TRBV6-5 combines with J gene TRBJ2-1; TRBD2 matches 8 bases. Germline V gene lookup returns CDR1 MNHEY and CDR2 SVGAGI. CDR3 length equals 15 residues. V lost 5 bases, J lost 4 bases, and 7 bases stayed unmatched. The CDR3 here is CASSRGGGLYNEQFF. The DNA for the CDR3 is TGTGCCAGCAGTCGAGGCGGGGGGCTATACAATGAGCAGTTCTTC.

The CDR3 is CASSRGTGSLEEKLFF. DNA of the CDR3: TGTGCCAGCTCCCGAGGGACAGGGTCTCTAGAAGAAAAACTGTTTTTT. The chain carries TRBV2 and TRBJ1-4, with TRBD1 matching 9 bases. V trimming: 8 bases; J trimming: 8 bases; junction bases outside the gene matches: 15. This CDR3 comprises 16 residues. The V gene's germline CDR1 is SNHLY and CDR2 FYNNEI.

The CDR3 bases are TGCGCCAGCAGCCAGTATGGCCCACTAGCGGGAGGAGAGACCCAGTACTTC. The encoded protein is CASSQYGPLAGGETQYF. The gene calls are TRBV4-1 and TRBJ2-5; 12 positions match TRBD2. The CDR3 consists of 17 residues. Losses at the gene ends were 3 bases for V and 4 bases for J; bases not matched to a gene: 9. Germline V gene data show CDR1 as MGHRA and CDR2 as YSYEKL.

This rearrangement joins TRBV10-2 to TRBJ1-1, with D perhaps TRBD1 (5 bases). The CDR3 spans 14 residues. Germline CDR1 is WSHSY and CDR2 is SAAADI. Trimming took 6 bases from V and 1 from J, leaving 12 bases between them. CDR3 bases: TGCGCCAGCAGGCCGGGACCGCAGAACACTGAAGCTTTCTTT. The encoded protein is CASRPGPQNTEAFF.

The CDR3 sequence is CASSDDITDTQYF. The CDR3 DNA sequence: TGTGCCAGCAGCGATGATATAACAGATACGCAGTATTTT. The rearrangement uses TRBV5-5 and TRBJ2-3, with D uncertain. The CDR3 loop spans 13 amino acids. The V gene lost 4 bases and the J gene lost 3 bases, with 9 bases spanning the gap. The germline CDR1 and CDR2 sequences are SGHKS and YYEKEE (reference sequence).

This clone has just one count. The genes are TRBV4-2 and TRBJ1-3; D may be TRBD1 (6 bases). The CDR3 loop spans 16 amino acids. Trimming pared 0 bases from V and 2 bases from J, leaving 11 bases between. Germline assignment: CDR1 LGHNA and CDR2 YNFKEQ. CDR3 DNA: TGTGCCAGCAGCCAAGATCTGGCAGGGGCTGGAAACACCATATATTTT. This encodes CASSQDLAGAGNTIYF.

The CDR3 protein is CASSFGGSYGYTF. The CDR3 DNA is TGTGCCAGCAGCTTCGGGGGTTCCTATGGCTACACCTTC. This chain connects TRBV7-2 to TRBJ1-2; D is perhaps TRBD1 (5 bases). Looked up from germline, CDR1 is SGHTA and CDR2 is FQGNSA. Trimming left V 3 bases short and J 4 bases short, with 9 bases between. The CDR3 is made up of 13 amino acids.

The V gene is TRBV9, the J gene TRBJ2-7; weak D call: TRBD1 (6 bases). The length of the CDR3 is 15 residues. Germline-derived CDR1 and CDR2 are SGDLS and YYNGEE. Trimming removed 3 bases from V and 4 bases from J, with 17 bases in between. The CDR3 DNA follows: TGTGCCAGCAGCGGGGGGACATCCAGACATTACGAGCAGTACTTC. Protein product: CASSGGTSRHYEQYF.

CDR3 in DNA: TGTGCCAGTAGGGGTTCTGTCTACAATGAGCAGTTCTTC. Its translation is CASRGSVYNEQFF. The rearrangement links TRBV19 to TRBJ2-1, with unresolved D. Deletions cut 6 bases from V and 3 bases from J, with 9 bases between. CDR1 is LNHDA and CDR2 is SQIVND in the germline V gene (reference sequence). The CDR3 is made up of 13 amino acids.

CDR3 in DNA: TGTGCCAGCTCACCGAGCTCCTACGAGCAGTACTTC. Encoded protein: CASSPSSYEQYF. The V gene is TRBV18, the J gene TRBJ2-7; no definite D call. Looked up from germline, CDR1 is KGHSH and CDR2 is LQKENI. CDR3 length equals 12 residues. Trimming shortened V by 3 bases and J by 0 bases, and 3 bases separated the two germline ends.